This T cell receptor (beta chain) was captured in a study of molecular identifiers for immune sequencing clone quantification. Deletions cut 6 bases from V and 1 base from J, with 12 bases between. In germline, CDR1 is DFQATT, CDR2 SNEGSKA (reference sequence). This CDR3 has 13 amino acids. TCRdb re-called the PCR reads through MiXCR, storing one row per CDR3 protein. Of roughly 90,000 distinct CDR3 sequences in the sample, roughly 20% were seen once. The rearrangement links TRBV20-1 to TRBJ2-5; D assignment may be TRBD1 or TRBD2 (5 bases each). Sequenced sample: naive CD8+ T cells from blood, with Jurkat cell RNA spiked in. The subset is: FACS-sorted CD8+CD4-CCR7+CD45RA+ naive T cells. The clonotype was recovered from a human donor in good health. Some libraries in this study had Jurkat cell RNA spiked in. The CDR3: CSARGPPQETQYF. CDR3 coding DNA: TGCAGTGCCCGGGGACCACCCCAAGAGACCCAGTACTTC.